What follows describes a single TCR beta chain. The sample comes from a study of blood T cell repertoires in COVID-19. Study-level information: Acute and convalescent COVID-19 specimens originated in the United States, Italy and Spain. In each case, the material was cDNA or gDNA derived from T cells, B-cell-depleted T cells, or PBMCs.

CDR3 length: 16 residues. Germline loops: CDR1 MNHNY, CDR2 SVGAGI (reference sequence). V gave up 4 bases and J gave up 2 bases; unmatched junction bases: 8. Study members were between roughly 18 and 100 years old and lived in 20 to 25 US regions. Before they entered the study, exposed participants had met a COVID-19 case within 2 weeks. TCRdb keeps only in-frame clones here, not all; method: immunoSEQ multiplex PCR. This table has 360,000 or so clones, about nine tenths appearing once. V is TRBV6-6 and J is TRBJ1-5; 7 bases map to TRBD1. The TCR was taken from a woman aged 30 to 39 who had been exposed to COVID-19. Input material: PBMCs or T cells enriched from blood (not recorded which). DNA of the CDR3: TGTGCCAGCAGTTCCCGAGCCGGGACAGGCAATCAGCCCCAGCATTTT. Translated: CASSSRAGTGNQPQHF.